Below, 19 T cell receptor beta chains from the same sample are listed, as sequenced in a study of cytomegalovirus exposure and HLA in healthy donors. This PCR relied on a set of 60 Vbeta primers and 13 Jbeta primers. Clones were read by immunoSEQ multiplex PCR, and TCRdb kept only the in-frame ones, dropping some. The repertoire holds fewer than 95,000 clones, with under 85% as singletons. Sequencing input: PBMCs. These receptors all come from a woman aged 40-49 years in good health and CMV-seropositive.

J is TRBJ1-5 and V is TRBV19; 7 nucleotides align to TRBD1. The trim removed 8 bases at V and 2 bases at J, leaving 9 bases unmatched. The CDR3 extends over 15 amino acids. Germline V gene sequence: CDR1 LNHDA, CDR2 SQIVND (reference sequence). The CDR3 nucleotides are TGTGCCAGTCGTTCGCCCGACAGGGGCAATCAGCCCCAGCATTTT. Amino acids: CASRSPDRGNQPQHF.

This clone was found a few times. CDR3 bases: TGCAGCGTTGAAGAGAAGGGGGTCTACGAGCAGTACTTC. It translates to CSVEEKGVYEQYF. The chain is built from TRBV29-1 and TRBJ2-7; tentative D call: TRBD1 (6 bases). Trimming took off 0 bases at V and 3 bases at J, with 9 bases between the two ends. CDR1 is SQVTM and CDR2 is ANQGSEA in the germline V gene. The CDR3 loop spans 13 amino acids.

The chain is built from TRBV6-5 and TRBJ1-1; D perhaps matches TRBD1 (6 bases). The germline V and J ends were trimmed by 6 bases and 4 bases, with 18 bases remaining between them. There are 15 residues in the CDR3. Germline V gives CDR1 MNHEY, CDR2 SVGAGI. The CDR3 DNA follows: TGTGCCAGCAGCCCCACAACGGGGGGCCGCACTGAAGCTTTCTTT. This translates into CASSPTTGGRTEAFF.

This rearrangement joins TRBV6-5 to TRBJ2-5; 8 nucleotides match TRBD2. The CDR3 loop spans 15 amino acids. Germline V gives CDR1 MNHEY, CDR2 SVGAGI. Trimming cost V 4 bases and J 4 bases; bases outside gene matches: 8. CDR3 in DNA: TGTGCCAGCAGTTCTCGGGGGGGCAACCGAGAGACCCAGTACTTC. Amino acid sequence: CASSSRGGNRETQYF.

The CDR3 DNA reads as TGTGCCAGCAGCTTGATCACCGGGACAGGGACCTACGAGCAGTACTTC. Encoded protein: CASSLITGTGTYEQYF. This chain uses TRBV7-8 with TRBJ2-7, with 9 positions matching TRBD1. This CDR3 has 16 amino acids. Germline V gene lookup returns CDR1 SGHVS and CDR2 FQNEAQ. The V and J ends lost 3 bases and 2 bases, in that order; junction bases with no gene match: 8.

V and J are TRBV7-2 and TRBJ1-5, with a tentative D call TRBD1 (5 bases). The CDR3 spans 15 residues. V was cut by 2 bases and J by 4 bases, with 12 bases left in between. Germline values: CDR1 SGHTA, CDR2 FQGNSA. This CDR3 is CASSLTGRTNQPQHF. CDR3 coding DNA: TGTGCCAGCAGCTTAACAGGCAGAACTAATCAGCCCCAGCATTTT.

This chain uses TRBV19 with TRBJ2-5; maybe TRBD2 (6 bases). The V end lost 5 bases, the J end lost 7 bases, and 11 bases lay between the germline ends. The germline gives CDR1 LNHDA, CDR2 SQIVND (reference sequence). The CDR3 runs to 12 residues. The CDR3 nucleotides read TGTGCCAGTAGTCCGGGCGGGGCGACCCAGTACTTC. This translates into CASSPGGATQYF.

This chain uses TRBV19 with TRBJ1-5; 8 nucleotides line up with TRBD1. The CDR3 runs to 16 residues. Germline assignment: CDR1 LNHDA and CDR2 SQIVND (reference sequence). V lost 5 bases to trimming and J lost 4 bases; unmatched junction nucleotides: 10. The CDR3 region is CASSLGQGSGNQPQHF. For the CDR3, the DNA is TGTGCCAGTAGTCTTGGACAGGGTTCGGGGAATCAGCCCCAGCATTTT.

The gene calls are TRBV10-1 and TRBJ2-3, with TRBD1 matching 9 bases. Trimming took 4 bases from V and 9 from J; bases not matched to a gene: 11. This CDR3 comprises 15 residues. The V gene's germline CDR1 is WNHNN and CDR2 SYGVQD (reference sequence). CDR3: CASSGPGQGIETQYF. Here the CDR3 DNA reads TGCGCCAGCAGTGGGCCGGGACAGGGAATCGAGACGCAGTATTTT.

The chain recombines TRBV7-9 with TRBJ1-3; the D is unclear. Germline V gene data show CDR1 as SEHNR and CDR2 as FQNEAQ (reference sequence). The CDR3 is 16 residues long. V was shortened by 2 bases and J by 1 base, with 12 bases between the two germline ends. DNA for the CDR3: TGTGCCAGCAGCTTATATCAGGATATTTCTGGAAACACCATATATTTT. As protein: CASSLYQDISGNTIYF.

V is TRBV11-2 and J is TRBJ2-5; possibly TRBD1 for D (5 bases). The CDR3 runs to 15 residues. CDR1 and CDR2 from the germline V gene are SGHAT and FQNNGV. V was shortened by 6 bases and J by 3 bases, with 17 bases between the two germline ends. Written as DNA, the CDR3 is TGTGCCAGCAGTGGGGCAGGTTCGATGGAAGAGACCCAGTACTTC. Protein product: CASSGAGSMEETQYF.

V gene TRBV30 combines with J gene TRBJ2-7; TRBD2 agrees at 9 bases. The CDR3 runs to 14 residues. The germline CDR1 and CDR2 sequences are GTSNPN and SVGIG (reference sequence). The ends lost 2 bases at V and 3 bases at J; junction bases unmatched: 5. The CDR3 DNA sequence: TGTGCCTGGAGTAGAGCGGGGGGACACTACGAGCAGTACTTC. Amino acid sequence: CAWSRAGGHYEQYF.

The chain employs TRBV4-1 and TRBJ2-5; D might be TRBD1 (6 bases). The CDR3 contains 15 residues. Germline CDR1 reads MGHRA; CDR2 reads YSYEKL. The V gene lost 6 bases and the J gene lost 0 bases, with 14 bases spanning the gap. CDR3 in DNA: TGCGCCAGCAGGCTATTCCGGGACAACCAAGAGACCCAGTACTTC. This encodes CASRLFRDNQETQYF.

The V gene is TRBV4-1, the J gene TRBJ1-4, with 7 positions matching TRBD1. Germline-derived CDR1 and CDR2 are MGHRA and YSYEKL. Trimming took 1 base from V and 5 from J; bases not matched to a gene: 4. CDR3 length: 15 amino acids. The CDR3 here is CASSQGQGLNEKLFF. Here the CDR3 DNA reads TGCGCCAGCAGCCAAGGACAGGGCTTAAATGAAAAACTGTTTTTT.

This clone has a handful of counts. This rearrangement joins TRBV11-1 to TRBJ2-7, with 8 nucleotides matching TRBD1. Germline V gives CDR1 SGHAT, CDR2 FQDESV (reference sequence). V shed 1 base, J shed 4 bases, and the junction held 6 bases outside the gene matches. The CDR3 loop spans 15 amino acids. CDR3 sequence: CASSLEGQALYEQYF. CDR3 nucleotides: TGTGCCAGCAGCTTAGAGGGACAGGCTTTATACGAGCAGTACTTC.

The chain uses TRBV2 and TRBJ2-5, with 10 bases identical to TRBD1. Trimming took 7 bases from V and 5 from J; bases not matched to a gene: 10. Per germline, CDR1 SNHLY and CDR2 FYNNEI. The CDR3 runs to 15 residues. CDR3 bases: TGTGCCAGCAAGCGGACAGGGGGGTCGGACGAGACCCAGTACTTC. It is translated as CASKRTGGSDETQYF.

There are a few counts of this clone. J is TRBJ2-5 and V is TRBV7-9; 7 nucleotides line up with TRBD2. The CDR3 length is 13 residues. Trimming removed 8 bases from V and 5 bases from J; junction bases left unmatched: 8. Per germline, CDR1 SEHNR and CDR2 FQNEAQ (reference sequence). This chain's CDR3 is CASGYGRAETQYF. For the CDR3, the DNA is TGTGCCAGCGGATATGGGAGGGCGGAGACCCAGTACTTC.

This clone occurred a few times. This sequence joins TRBV11-2 and TRBJ2-1; 7 bases match TRBD2. CDR1 and CDR2 from the germline V gene are SGHAT and FQNNGV. CDR3 length: 15 amino acids. Trimming cost V 1 base and J 7 bases; bases outside gene matches: 7. CDR3 protein: CASSLAGGFLNEQFF. In DNA form, the CDR3 reads TGTGCCAGCAGCTTAGCGGGGGGTTTTTTAAATGAGCAGTTCTTC.

V and J are TRBV27 and TRBJ2-2; 10 bases are shared with TRBD1. CDR1 is MNHEY, CDR2 SMNVEV, per germline (reference sequence). V was pared by 5 bases and J by 4 bases, with 4 bases of the junction left unmatched. This CDR3 spans 15 amino acids. The DNA for the CDR3 is TGTGCCAGCAGTGAATGGACAGGGGGCACCGGGGAGCTGTTTTTT. Protein: CASSEWTGGTGELFF.